The clone carrying this TCR beta chain came up once. The data are from a study of blood T cell repertoires in COVID-19. The CDR3 length is 12 residues. Germline V lookup: CDR1 SNHLY, CDR2 FYNNEI. Trimming took off 6 bases at V and 4 bases at J, with 9 bases between the two ends. The protocol was immunoSEQ multiplex PCR, while the TCRdb copy is restricted to in-frame clones and leaves out a portion. The sample consists of 45,000 to 60,000 clones, roughly four fifths of them appearing once. The material sequenced was peripheral blood. The clonotype was recovered from a woman aged 55-69 years with acute or convalescent COVID-19. The chain has TRBV2 and TRBJ2-5, with D tentatively TRBD2 (5 bases). The CDR3 sequence is CASRSEGETQYF. The CDR3, as DNA: TGTGCCAGCAGATCCGAGGGAGAGACCCAGTACTTC.